Presented here are 17 T cell receptor beta chains from one specimen sequenced in a study of glioma-infiltrating T cells after dendritic cell vaccination. Time point described: after dendritic cell vaccination, including at tumor progression/relapse. Sequenced by immunoSEQ multiplex PCR; TCRdb stores in-frame clones only, minus some. Counted here are tens of thousands of clones, roughly four fifths occurring once; the ten biggest clones make up roughly 6.8%. Specimen: blood, collected after dendritic cell vaccination. These receptors were obtained from a human donor with glioblastoma.

The CDR3 is CASSYFPGEGYTF. The CDR3 region has the DNA TGTGCCAGCAGTTACTTCCCGGGGGAGGGCTACACCTTC. The V call is TRBV6-5, the J call TRBJ1-2, with D perhaps TRBD1 (5 bases). Germline V gene lookup returns CDR1 MNHEY and CDR2 SVGAGI. There are 13 residues in the CDR3. Trimming pared 1 base from V and 8 bases from J, leaving 11 bases between.

This chain joins TRBV7-7 and TRBJ2-5; the match to TRBD1 covers 8 bases. CDR1 is SSHAT, CDR2 FNYEAQ, per germline (reference sequence). The length of the CDR3 is 15 residues. V lost 6 bases and J lost 7; bases outside the gene matches: 13. CDR3 loop: CASSASPGQAGTQYF. CDR3 sequence (DNA): TGTGCCAGCAGTGCAAGTCCGGGACAGGCCGGGACCCAGTACTTC.

This clone was picked up a small number of times. The V and J genes are TRBV2 and TRBJ1-2; 7 bases line up with TRBD1. The germline CDR1 and CDR2 sequences are SNHLY and FYNNEI. Germline trimming cut 5 bases from V and 0 bases from J; bases unmatched to any gene: 15. The CDR3 loop spans 18 amino acids. CDR3 sequence (DNA): TGTGCCAGCAGTTTCGCCCCCGGGACAGACTTTTCTAACTATGGCTACACCTTC. This gives the protein CASSFAPGTDFSNYGYTF.

The CDR3: CASSIAGGTDTQYF. The CDR3 bases are TGCGCCAGCAGCATAGCGGGGGGAACAGATACGCAGTATTTT. The gene calls are TRBV5-1 and TRBJ2-3; 10 nucleotides match TRBD2. From germline, CDR1 is SGHRS and CDR2 YFSETQ. The CDR3 loop spans 14 amino acids. The V segment lost 4 bases and the J segment 3 bases; nucleotides outside the gene matches: 2.

The V and J genes are TRBV4-1 and TRBJ2-3; D might be TRBD2 (6 bases). This CDR3 spans 16 amino acids. Between the trimmed V and J ends, which lost 5 bases and 3 bases, there was a span of 18 bases. The germline V gene encodes CDR1 MGHRA and CDR2 YSYEKL. CDR3 sequence: CASSSLAAEGTDTQYF. The DNA of the CDR3 is TGCGCCAGCAGCTCCTTAGCGGCAGAAGGTACAGATACGCAGTATTTT.

This clone has a single count. The chain recombines TRBV18 with TRBJ1-1; D not certain. Trimming removed 3 bases from V and 1 base from J, with 12 bases in between. In germline, CDR1 is KGHSH, CDR2 LQKENI. CDR3 length: 15 residues. Here the CDR3 DNA reads TGTGCCAGCTCACCTAGTAGCAGTGAGAACACTGAAGCTTTCTTT. Translating it yields CASSPSSSENTEAFF.

This chain joins TRBV27 and TRBJ1-2, with D uncertain. The CDR3 runs 15 residues. Germline values: CDR1 MNHEY, CDR2 SMNVEV (reference sequence). V was pared by 1 base and J by 0 bases, with 9 bases between. As DNA, the CDR3 is TGTGCCAGCAGTTTATTAGGCGGTTCTAACTATGGCTACACCTTC. As protein: CASSLLGGSNYGYTF.

The chain has TRBV5-6 and TRBJ1-2; 8 bases line up with TRBD1. The CDR3 covers 16 residues. The junction had 10 bases not matched to a gene; V was cut back by 3 bases and J by 3 bases. Germline CDR1 is SGHDT and CDR2 is YYEEEE. CDR3 region: CASSSYTDRAHYGYTF. The CDR3 DNA sequence: TGTGCCAGCAGCTCTTATACGGACAGGGCCCACTATGGCTACACCTTC.

The chain recombines TRBV6-4 with TRBJ2-3; 11 bases are shared with TRBD2. This CDR3 has 17 residues. Unmatched junction bases numbered 7, after V lost 3 bases and J lost 2 bases. CDR1 is MRHNA and CDR2 is SNTAGT in the germline V gene. The CDR3 DNA reads TGTGCCAGCAGTGAATCGGCTAGCGGGGGGCCCACAGATACGCAGTATTTT. Its translation: CASSESASGGPTDTQYF.

J is TRBJ1-1 and V is TRBV7-3, with unresolved D. The germline V gene encodes CDR1 SGHTA and CDR2 FQGTGA. CDR3 size: 14 residues. V was pared by 3 bases and J by 4 bases, with 12 bases between. The CDR3 sequence is CASSLEYGSTEAFF. In nucleotides, the CDR3 is TGTGCCAGCAGCTTGGAGTACGGGTCCACTGAAGCTTTCTTT.

The chain joins TRBV4-2 to TRBJ1-1; D possibly corresponds to TRBD1 (5 bases). The CDR3 totals 15 residues. Germline assignment: CDR1 LGHNA and CDR2 YNFKEQ. V lost 0 bases and J lost 1, with 9 bases in between. The CDR3 DNA is TGTGCCAGCAGCCAAGAGGGGGGGTGGAACACTGAAGCTTTCTTT. This encodes CASSQEGGWNTEAFF.

The chain joins TRBV30 to TRBJ2-5, with TRBD1 matching 7 bases. The CDR3 runs 13 residues. V lost 2 bases and J lost 5; bases outside the gene matches: 5. CDR1 and CDR2 (germline): GTSNPN, SVGIG (reference sequence). CDR3 sequence: CAWSKGAGETQYF. CDR3 DNA: TGTGCCTGGAGTAAGGGGGCCGGGGAGACCCAGTACTTC. Together with reference TRBV30 and TRBJ2-5, the CDR3 gives the full variable domain: SQTIHQWPATLVQPVGSPLSLECTVEGTSNPNLYWYRQAAGRGLQLLFYSVGIGQISSEVPQNLSASRPQDRQFILSSKKLLLSDSGFYLCAWSKGAGETQYFGPGTRLLVL.

This chain uses TRBV19 with TRBJ1-6; D is possibly TRBD1 (5 bases). The CDR3 consists of 14 residues. Trimming took off 5 bases at V and 8 bases at J, with 13 bases between the two ends. Per the germline V gene, CDR1 is LNHDA and CDR2 is SQIVND (reference sequence). DNA for the CDR3: TGTGCCAGTAGTGTCTCTAGGGGCGATTCACCCCTCCACTTT. This translates into CASSVSRGDSPLHF.

This clone was counted once. The CDR3 DNA reads as TGTGCCAGTAGTGTTAGCGGGAAAGAGACCCAGTACTTC. Translation: CASSVSGKETQYF. The chain is built from TRBV19 and TRBJ2-5; TRBD2 aligns across 8 bases. The germline V gene encodes CDR1 LNHDA and CDR2 SQIVND (reference sequence). The CDR3 runs to 13 residues. The V gene end was trimmed by 5 bases and the J gene end by 3 bases; junction bases not matched to a gene: 2. Full variable domain (missing parts from reference TRBV19 and TRBJ2-5): DGGITQSPKYLFRKEGQNVTLSCEQNLNHDAMYWYRQDPGQGLRLIYYSQIVNDFQKGDIAEGYSVSREKKESFPLTVTSAQKNPTAFYLCASSVSGKETQYFGPGTRLLVL.

The chain recombines TRBV19 with TRBJ2-2; 7 bases map to TRBD1. The CDR3 consists of 15 residues. The trim removed 4 bases at V and 0 bases at J, leaving 2 bases unmatched. Germline CDR1 and CDR2: LNHDA and SQIVND (reference sequence). The CDR3 spells CASSNRGTNTGELFF. Written as DNA, the CDR3 is TGTGCCAGTAGTAACAGGGGCACGAACACCGGGGAGCTGTTTTTT.

This chain joins TRBV5-6 and TRBJ2-7, with D maybe TRBD2 (5 bases). Germline CDR1 and CDR2: SGHDT and YYEEEE. Trimming stripped 1 base from V and 7 bases from J, with 9 bases between. The CDR3 covers 12 residues. Written as DNA, the CDR3 is TGTGCCAGCAGCTTGACATCGGGGGAGCAGTACTTC. Protein product: CASSLTSGEQYF.

This clone was detected only a few times. The chain employs TRBV6-6 and TRBJ2-7, with TRBD1 as a possible D gene (6 bases). Trimming stripped 4 bases from V and 3 bases from J, with 10 bases between. The germline gives CDR1 MNHNY, CDR2 SVGAGI (reference sequence). This CDR3 has 13 amino acids. The CDR3 sequence: CASSSQQGYEQYF. CDR3 nucleotides: TGTGCCAGCAGTTCTCAACAGGGCTACGAGCAGTACTTC.